This T cell receptor beta chain was observed in a study of blood T cells in healthy people across ages. Overall study context: Template switching captured about one barcoded beta molecule per two T cells. Overall study findings and caveats: Long-lived donors exceeded aged donors in naive CD4+ cells and diversity.

Concerning this clonotype itself: The antigen is not known.

The CDR3 length is 12 residues. V was shortened by 8 bases and J by 2 bases, with 8 bases between the two germline ends. Germline CDR1 MRHNA, CDR2 SNTAGT. Through a sample-barcoded 5' primer and a J-beta primer mix, a second PCR was run for roughly 7 to 12 cycles. TCRdb reprocessed the 5' RACE reads with MiXCR, giving one entry per CDR3 protein. The sample consists of 910,000 or so distinct CDR3 sequences, approximately 50% of them appearing once. The receptor's source is a woman aged 55 to 70 in good health. This chain links TRBV6-4 with TRBJ2-3; D gene unclear. The sample comprised blood. CDR3 coding DNA: TGTGCCAGCGGTATGGACACAGATACGCAGTATTTT. Translating gives CASGMDTDTQYF.